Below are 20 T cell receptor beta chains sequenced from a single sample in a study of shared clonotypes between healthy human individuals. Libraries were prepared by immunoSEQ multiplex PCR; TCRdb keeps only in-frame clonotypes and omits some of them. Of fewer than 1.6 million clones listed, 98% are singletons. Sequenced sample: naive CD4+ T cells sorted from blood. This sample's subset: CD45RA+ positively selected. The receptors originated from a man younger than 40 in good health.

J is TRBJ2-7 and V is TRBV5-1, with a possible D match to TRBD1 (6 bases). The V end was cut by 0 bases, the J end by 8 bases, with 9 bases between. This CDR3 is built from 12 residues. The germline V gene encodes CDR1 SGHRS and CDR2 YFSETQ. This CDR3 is CASSLERGKQYF. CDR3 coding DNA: TGCGCCAGCAGCTTGGAAAGGGGGAAGCAGTACTTC.

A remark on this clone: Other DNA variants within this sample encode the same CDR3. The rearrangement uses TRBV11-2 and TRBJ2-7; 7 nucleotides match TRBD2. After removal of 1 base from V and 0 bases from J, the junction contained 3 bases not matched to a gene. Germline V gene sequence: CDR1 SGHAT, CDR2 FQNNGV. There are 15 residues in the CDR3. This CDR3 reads CASSLGLAASYEQYF. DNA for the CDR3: TGTGCCAGCAGCTTAGGGCTAGCGGCCTCCTACGAGCAGTACTTC.

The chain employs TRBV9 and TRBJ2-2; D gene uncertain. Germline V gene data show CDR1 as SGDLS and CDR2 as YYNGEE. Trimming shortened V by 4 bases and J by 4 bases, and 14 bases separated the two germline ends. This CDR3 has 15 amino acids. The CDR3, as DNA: TGTGCCAGCAGCCGAGGAGTAAGTGGCACCGGGGAGCTGTTTTTT. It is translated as CASSRGVSGTGELFF.

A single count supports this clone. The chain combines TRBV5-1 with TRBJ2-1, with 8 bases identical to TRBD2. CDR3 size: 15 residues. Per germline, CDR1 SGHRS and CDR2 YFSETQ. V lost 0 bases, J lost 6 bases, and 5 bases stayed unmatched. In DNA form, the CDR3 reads TGCGCCAGCAGCTTGGATAGCGGGGTTTTCAATGAGCAGTTCTTC. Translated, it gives CASSLDSGVFNEQFF.

The CDR3 spells CASSERTGRLNQPQHF. CDR3 nucleotide sequence: TGTGCCAGCAGCGAGAGGACAGGGCGATTAAATCAGCCCCAGCATTTT. The chain employs TRBV5-6 and TRBJ1-5, with 8 positions matching TRBD1. Looked up from germline, CDR1 is SGHDT and CDR2 is YYEEEE. The V segment lost 4 bases and the J segment 4 bases; nucleotides outside the gene matches: 10. The CDR3 contains 16 residues.

The DNA for the CDR3 is TGTGCCAGCAGGTCTAGCGGGAGCTCCTACGAGCAGTACTTC. It specifies CASRSSGSSYEQYF. The chain uses TRBV28 and TRBJ2-7; 10 bases are shared with TRBD2. J was trimmed by 0 bases and V by 6 bases; bases with no gene match: 2. The CDR3 spans 14 residues. The germline V gene encodes CDR1 MDHEN and CDR2 SYDVKM. The full variable domain, its missing parts supplied by reference TRBV28 and TRBJ2-7, is DVKVTQSSRYLVKRTGEKVFLECVQDMDHENMFWYRQDPGLGLRLIYFSYDVKMKEKGDIPEGYSVSREKKERFSLILESASTNQTSMYLCASRSSGSSYEQYFGPGTRLTVT.

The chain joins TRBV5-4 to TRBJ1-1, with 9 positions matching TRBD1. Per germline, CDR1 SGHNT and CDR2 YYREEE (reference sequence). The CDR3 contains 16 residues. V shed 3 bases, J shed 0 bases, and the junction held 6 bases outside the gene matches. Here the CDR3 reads CASSYPGTGMNTEAFF. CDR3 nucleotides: TGTGCCAGCAGCTATCCCGGGACAGGGATGAACACTGAAGCTTTCTTT.

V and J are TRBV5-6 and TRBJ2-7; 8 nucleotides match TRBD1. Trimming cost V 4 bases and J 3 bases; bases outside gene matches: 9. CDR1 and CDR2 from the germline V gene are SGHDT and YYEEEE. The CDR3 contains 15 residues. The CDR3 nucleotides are TGTGCCAGCAGCCTTTTCCGGGACAGGCTCTACGAGCAGTACTTC. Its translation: CASSLFRDRLYEQYF.

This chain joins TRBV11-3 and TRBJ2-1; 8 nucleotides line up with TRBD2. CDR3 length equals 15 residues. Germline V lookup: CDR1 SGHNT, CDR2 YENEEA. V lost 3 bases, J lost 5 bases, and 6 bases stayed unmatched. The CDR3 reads CASSLGLGENNEQFF. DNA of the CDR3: TGTGCCAGCAGCTTGGGACTAGGGGAAAACAATGAGCAGTTCTTC.

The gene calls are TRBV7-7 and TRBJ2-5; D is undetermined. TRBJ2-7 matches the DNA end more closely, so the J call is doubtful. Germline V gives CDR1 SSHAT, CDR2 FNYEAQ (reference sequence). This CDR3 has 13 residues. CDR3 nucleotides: TGTGCCAGCAGCTTAGCGCAAACGGGCGAGCAGTACTTC. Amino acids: CASSLAQTGEQYF.

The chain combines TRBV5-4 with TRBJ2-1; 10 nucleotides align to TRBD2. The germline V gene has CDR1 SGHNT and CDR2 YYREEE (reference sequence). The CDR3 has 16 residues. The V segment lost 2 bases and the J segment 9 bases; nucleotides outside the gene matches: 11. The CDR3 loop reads CASSFPASGRSAEQFF. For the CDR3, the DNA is TGTGCCAGCAGCTTTCCGGCTAGCGGGAGAAGTGCTGAGCAGTTCTTC.

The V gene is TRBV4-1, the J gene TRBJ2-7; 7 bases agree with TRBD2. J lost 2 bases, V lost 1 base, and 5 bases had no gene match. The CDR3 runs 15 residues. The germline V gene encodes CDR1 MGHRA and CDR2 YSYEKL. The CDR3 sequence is CASSQGLGGAYEQYF. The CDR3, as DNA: TGCGCCAGCAGCCAAGGATTGGGAGGGGCCTACGAGCAGTACTTC.

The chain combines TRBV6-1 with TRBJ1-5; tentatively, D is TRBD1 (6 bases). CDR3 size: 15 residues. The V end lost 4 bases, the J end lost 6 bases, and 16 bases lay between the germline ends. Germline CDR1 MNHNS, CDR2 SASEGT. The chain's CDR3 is CASSVNRASGQPQHF. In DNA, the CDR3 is TGTGCCAGCAGTGTTAACAGGGCGAGTGGTCAGCCCCAGCATTTT.

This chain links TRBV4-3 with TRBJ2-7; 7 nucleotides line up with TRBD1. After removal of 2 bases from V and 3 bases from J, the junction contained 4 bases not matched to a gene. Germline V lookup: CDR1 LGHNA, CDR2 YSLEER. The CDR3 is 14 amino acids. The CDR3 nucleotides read TGCGCCAGCAGCCAAACACAGGGGTTCTACGAGCAGTACTTC. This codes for CASSQTQGFYEQYF.

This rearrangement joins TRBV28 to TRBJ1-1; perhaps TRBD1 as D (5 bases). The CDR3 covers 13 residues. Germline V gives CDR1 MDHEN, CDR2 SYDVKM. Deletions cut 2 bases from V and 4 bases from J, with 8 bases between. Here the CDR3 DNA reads TGTGCCAGCAGTTTACCCGGGACCACTGAAGCTTTCTTT. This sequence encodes CASSLPGTTEAFF.

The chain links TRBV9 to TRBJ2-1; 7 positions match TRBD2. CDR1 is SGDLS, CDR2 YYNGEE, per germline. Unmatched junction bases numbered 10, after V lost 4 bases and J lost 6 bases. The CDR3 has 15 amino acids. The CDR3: CASSLERAGVNEQFF. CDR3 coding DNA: TGTGCCAGCAGCCTTGAAAGGGCGGGAGTCAATGAGCAGTTCTTC.

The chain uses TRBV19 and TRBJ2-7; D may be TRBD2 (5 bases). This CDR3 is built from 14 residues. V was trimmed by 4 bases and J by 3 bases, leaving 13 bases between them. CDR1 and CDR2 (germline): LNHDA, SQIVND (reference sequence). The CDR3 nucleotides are TGTGCCAGTAGTACGACGTTTGCGGGCTACGAGCAGTACTTC. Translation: CASSTTFAGYEQYF.

The CDR3 nucleotides read TGCGCCAGCAGCTTGGCGTACCAGGGGAACACTGAAGCTTTCTTT. As protein: CASSLAYQGNTEAFF. The rearrangement uses TRBV5-1 and TRBJ1-1; D might be TRBD1 (5 bases). This CDR3 is 15 amino acids long. Between the trimmed V and J ends, which lost 0 bases and 1 base, there was a span of 10 bases. Germline V gives CDR1 SGHRS, CDR2 YFSETQ.

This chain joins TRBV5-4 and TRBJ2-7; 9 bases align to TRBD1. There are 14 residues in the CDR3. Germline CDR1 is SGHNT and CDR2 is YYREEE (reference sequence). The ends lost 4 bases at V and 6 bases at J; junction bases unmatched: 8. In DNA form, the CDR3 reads TGTGCCAGCAGCGCCGGGACAGGGTCATCCGAGCAGTACTTC. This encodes CASSAGTGSSEQYF.

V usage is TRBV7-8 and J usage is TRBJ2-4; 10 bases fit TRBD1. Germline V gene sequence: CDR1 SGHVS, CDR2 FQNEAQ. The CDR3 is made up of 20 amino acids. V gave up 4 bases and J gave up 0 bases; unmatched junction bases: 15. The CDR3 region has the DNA TGTGCCAGCAGCTCCCACAACCGGGACAGGGGAATACGAGCCAAAAACATTCAGTACTTC. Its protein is CASSSHNRDRGIRAKNIQYF.